This T cell receptor beta chain was sequenced during a study of long-term antiretroviral therapy in people with HIV. Before DNA extraction, about 0.95-10 million cryopreserved PBMC were held in the samples. A v3.0 immunoSEQ assay was performed at survey level. The table came from immunoSEQ multiplex PCR; TCRdb's copy has only in-frame clones and leaves some out. This table holds about 48,000 clones, under 90% found once. Findings of the study overall: HIV repertoires spanned narrower CDR3 length ranges than controls. Possibly under older ART regimens, blood was drawn between about 2003 and 2018. Once patients were on ART, diversity went higher but still fell short of transplant donor controls.

To note about this clone: Its target is not known.

The length of the CDR3 is 16 residues. Per germline, CDR1 SEHNR and CDR2 FQNEAQ (reference sequence). V was clipped by 3 bases and J by 2 bases; unmatched bases: 6. This sequence originates from a woman between 18 and 30 years old with HIV. The chain employs TRBV7-9 and TRBJ2-7, with 11 nucleotides matching TRBD2. The starting material was unsorted PBMCs, obtained 0.8 years after starting antiretroviral therapy. As DNA, the CDR3 is TGTGCCAGCAGCTTGGGAGTGGGACTAGCGGCCTACGAGCAGTACTTC. Translation: CASSLGVGLAAYEQYF.